Listed below are T cell receptor beta chains from one sample, sequenced in a study of CD4+ T cells in melanoma. Assay: immunoSEQ multiplex PCR; the TCRdb copy retains only in-frame clones and omits some. This sample has roughly 10,000 clones, with less than 75% found just once. The material sequenced was cells from a culture (not recorded whether cultured in vitro). The receptors derive from a human donor with melanoma. Both conserved end residues are part of each CDR3. D genes are given only for firm matches. Only part of the rows carry a size: once, few, many, or a class if the clone is expanded.

J: TRBJ1-2; size: .; D: .; V: TRBV6-5; CDR3: CASSGNRSYGYTF; DNA: TGTGCCAGCAGTGGGAACAGGAGCTATGGCTACACCTTC
J: TRBJ2-6; size: .; D: .; V: TRBV15; CDR3: CATSRKSGANVLTF; DNA: TGTGCCACCAGCAGAAAGTCTGGGGCCAACGTCCTGACTTTC
J: TRBJ2-3; size: .; D: .; V: TRBV27; CDR3: CASSFLRRGRGGAGTDTQYF; DNA: TGTGCCAGCAGTTTCCTGAGGCGCGGTCGCGGGGGCGCGGGCACAGATACGCAGTATTTT
J: TRBJ1-5; size: .; D: .; V: TRBV18; CDR3: CASSPGESNQPQHF; DNA: TGTGCCAGCTCACCAGGGGAAAGCAATCAGCCCCAGCATTTT
J: TRBJ2-5; size: .; D: .; V: TRBV11-2; CDR3: CASSLAGGGARETQYF; DNA: TGTGCCAGCAGCTTAGCCGGAGGGGGGGCCAGAGAGACCCAGTACTTC
J: TRBJ2-3; size: .; D: .; V: TRBV5-4; CDR3: CASSLMSTDTQYF; DNA: TGTGCCAGCAGCTTGATGAGCACAGATACGCAGTATTTT
J: TRBJ2-7; size: .; D: .; V: TRBV29-1; CDR3: CSVVLSALSYEQYF; DNA: TGCAGCGTTGTATTGAGTGCGCTCTCCTACGAGCAGTACTTC
J: TRBJ2-7; size: once; D: .; V: TRBV30; CDR3: CAYKRVATYEQYF; DNA: TGTGCCTACAAAAGGGTGGCCACCTACGAGCAGTACTTC
J: TRBJ1-2; size: .; D: TRBD1; V: TRBV7-8; CDR3: CASSANRGPPTF; DNA: TGTGCCAGCAGCGCAAACAGGGGTCCCCCCACCTTC
J: TRBJ1-2; size: .; D: .; V: TRBV9; CDR3: CASSVIHEGMGQSNYGYTF; DNA: TGTGCCAGCAGCGTAATCCACGAGGGAATGGGCCAGTCGAACTATGGCTACACCTTC
J: TRBJ1-1; size: few; D: .; V: TRBV15; CDR3: CATSGGRNTEAFF; DNA: TGTGCCACCAGCGGAGGGCGGAACACTGAAGCTTTCTTT
J: TRBJ2-3; size: .; D: .; V: TRBV29-1; CDR3: CSASRDLRDTQYF; DNA: TGCAGCGCCTCCCGGGACCTACGAGATACGCAGTATTTT
J: TRBJ2-3; size: few; D: .; V: TRBV30; CDR3: CAWSDRRFTDTQYF; DNA: TGTGCCTGGAGTGACAGGCGATTCACAGATACGCAGTATTTT
J: TRBJ2-5; size: .; D: TRBD2; V: TRBV7-7; CDR3: CASSRYGTSEETQYF; DNA: TGTGCTAGCAGCCGCTACGGGACTAGTGAAGAGACCCAGTACTTC
J: TRBJ2-1; size: .; D: .; V: TRBV11-2; CDR3: CASSLRSTGLARNEQFF; DNA: TGTGCCAGCAGCTTAAGATCCACGGGACTCGCCCGCAATGAGCAGTTCTTC
J: TRBJ2-1; size: .; D: TRBD1; V: TRBV9; CDR3: CASSLRTGPYNEQFF; DNA: TGTGCCAGCAGCCTCCGGACAGGGCCCTACAATGAGCAGTTCTTC
J: TRBJ1-5; size: .; D: .; V: TRBV18; CDR3: CASSPSQGRGNQPQHF; DNA: TGTGCCAGCTCACCGTCGCAAGGGAGGGGAAATCAGCCCCAGCATTTT
J: TRBJ1-4; size: .; D: TRBD1; V: TRBV7-6; CDR3: CASSTGQIRGRNEKLFF; DNA: TGTGCCAGCAGCACGGGACAGATTCGCGGGAGAAATGAAAAACTGTTTTTT
J: TRBJ1-4; size: .; D: .; V: TRBV30; CDR3: CAWSVSVGGRVTEKLFF; DNA: TGTGCCTGGAGTGTATCTGTAGGGGGGCGAGTCACGGAAAAACTGTTTTTT
J: TRBJ1-1; size: .; D: .; V: TRBV10-2; CDR3: CASSESGRYTEAFF; DNA: TGCGCCAGCAGTGAGAGTGGGAGGTACACTGAAGCTTTCTTT
J: TRBJ1-5; size: .; D: .; V: TRBV6-1; CDR3: CASSERGGSSNQPQHF; DNA: TGTGCCAGCAGTGAAAGGGGGGGATCGAGCAATCAGCCCCAGCATTTT
J: TRBJ1-5; size: .; D: .; V: TRBV11-2; CDR3: CASSPKSGGGQPQHF; DNA: TGTGCCAGCAGCCCAAAAAGTGGGGGCGGCCAGCCCCAGCATTTT
J: TRBJ1-6; size: once; D: .; V: TRBV18; CDR3: CASSSGTNSPLHF; DNA: TGTGCCAGCTCCTCCGGAACAAATTCACCCCTCCACTTT
J: TRBJ1-2; size: once; D: .; V: TRBV30; CDR3: CASPRGQDYYGYTF; DNA: TGTGCCTCCCCCAGGGGCCAGGATTATTATGGCTACACCTTC
J: TRBJ2-1; size: .; D: TRBD1; V: TRBV19; CDR3: CASSGGGTGSYNEQFF; DNA: TGTGCCAGTAGTGGGGGCGGGACAGGGAGCTACAATGAGCAGTTCTTC
J: TRBJ2-5; size: .; D: .; V: TRBV5-1; CDR3: CASSGNTGGQETQYF; DNA: TGCGCCAGCAGCGGAAATACAGGAGGTCAAGAGACCCAGTACTTC
J: TRBJ2-3; size: .; D: .; V: TRBV7-3; CDR3: CASSPGTFAPDTQYF; DNA: TGTGCCAGCAGCCCGGGGACATTCGCCCCAGATACGCAGTATTTT
J: TRBJ1-4; size: .; D: .; V: TRBV7-3; CDR3: CASSLVARSNEKLFF; DNA: TGTGCCAGCAGCTTAGTAGCCAGGAGTAATGAAAAACTGTTTTTT
J: TRBJ1-2; size: once; D: .; V: TRBV29-1; CDR3: CSVEDRNRVNGYTF; DNA: TGCAGCGTTGAAGATAGGAACAGGGTGAATGGCTACACCTTC
J: TRBJ2-7; size: once; D: TRBD2; V: TRBV27; CDR3: CANLSGGGARGYEQYF; DNA: TGTGCCAACCTATCGGGGGGGGGCGCGAGGGGCTACGAGCAGTACTTC
J: TRBJ2-3; size: .; D: TRBD2; V: TRBV28; CDR3: CASSDSGRAGTDTQYF; DNA: TGTGCCAGCAGTGACTCGGGGAGGGCGGGCACAGATACGCAGTATTTT
J: TRBJ1-1; size: .; D: .; V: TRBV11-2; CDR3: CASSLVMGQPNTEAFF; DNA: TGTGCCAGCAGCTTAGTTATGGGGCAGCCGAACACTGAAGCTTTCTTT
J: TRBJ1-1; size: .; D: .; V: TRBV7-2; CDR3: CASSLRGSTEAFF; DNA: TGTGCCAGCAGCTTAAGGGGGTCCACTGAAGCTTTCTTT